This T cell receptor beta chain was identified during a study of blood T cells in healthy people across ages. Combining a sample-barcoded 5' primer with a J-beta primer mix, a second PCR ran for roughly 6 to 12 cycles. TCRdb reanalysed the 5' RACE reads using MiXCR and keeps one entry per CDR3 protein. The sample carries about 1.7 million distinct CDR3 sequences, 28% recorded once. The sequence came from a woman in her twenties or thirties in good health. Sequenced: blood.

The CDR3 sequence: CSVVTYGNTEAFF. CDR3 sequence (DNA): TGCAGCGTTGTAACTTATGGGAACACTGAAGCTTTCTTT. This chain connects TRBV29-1 to TRBJ1-1; D remains ambiguous. With 4 bases removed from V and 1 base from J, the gap between germline ends came to 10 bases. Germline values: CDR1 SQVTM, CDR2 ANQGSEA. The CDR3 loop spans 13 amino acids. Full variable domain (remainder filled in from reference TRBV29-1 and TRBJ1-1): SAVISQKPSRDICQRGTSLTIQCQVDSQVTMMFWYRQQPGQSLTLIATANQGSEATYESGFVIDKFPISRPNLTFSTLTVSNMSPEDSSIYLCSVVTYGNTEAFFGQGTRLTVV.